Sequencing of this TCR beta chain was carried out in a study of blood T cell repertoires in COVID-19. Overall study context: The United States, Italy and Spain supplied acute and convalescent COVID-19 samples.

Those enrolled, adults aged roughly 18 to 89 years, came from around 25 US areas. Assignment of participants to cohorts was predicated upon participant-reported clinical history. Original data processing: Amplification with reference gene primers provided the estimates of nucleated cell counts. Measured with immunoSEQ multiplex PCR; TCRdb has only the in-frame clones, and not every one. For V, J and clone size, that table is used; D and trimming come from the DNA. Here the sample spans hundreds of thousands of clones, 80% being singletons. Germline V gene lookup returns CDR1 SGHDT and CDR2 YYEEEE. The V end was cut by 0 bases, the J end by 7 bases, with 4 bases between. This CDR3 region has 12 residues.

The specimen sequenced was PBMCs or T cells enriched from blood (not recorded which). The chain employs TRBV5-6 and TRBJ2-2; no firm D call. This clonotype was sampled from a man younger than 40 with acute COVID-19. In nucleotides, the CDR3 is TGTGCCAGCAGCTTGGTGTACGGGGAGCTGTTTTTT. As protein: CASSLVYGELFF.